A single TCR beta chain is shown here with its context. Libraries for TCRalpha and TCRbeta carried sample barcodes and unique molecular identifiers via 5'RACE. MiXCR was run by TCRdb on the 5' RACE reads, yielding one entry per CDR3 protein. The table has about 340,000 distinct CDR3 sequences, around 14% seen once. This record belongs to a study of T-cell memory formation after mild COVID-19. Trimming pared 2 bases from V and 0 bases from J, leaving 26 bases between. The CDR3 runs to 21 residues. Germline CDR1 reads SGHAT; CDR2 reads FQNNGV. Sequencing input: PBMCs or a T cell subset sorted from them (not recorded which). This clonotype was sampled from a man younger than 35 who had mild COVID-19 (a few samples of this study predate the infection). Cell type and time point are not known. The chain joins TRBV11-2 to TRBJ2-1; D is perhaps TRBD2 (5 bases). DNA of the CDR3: TGTGCCAGCAGCTTACGGCGCGCAAACATCGCCAGGACTGTCTCCTACAATGAGCAGTTCTTC. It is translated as CASSLRRANIARTVSYNEQFF.